What follows describes a single TCR beta chain. These data come from a study of blood T cell repertoires in COVID-19. V lost 2 bases and J lost 5; bases outside the gene matches: 5. The CDR3 is 15 amino acids. Germline-derived CDR1 and CDR2 are SGHAT and FQNNGV. TCRdb keeps only in-frame clones here, not all; method: immunoSEQ multiplex PCR. The table records 200,000 to 300,000 clones, 85% to 90% of them present only once. The chain couples TRBV11-2 to TRBJ2-3, with 9 positions matching TRBD2. The specimen was peripheral blood. The sequence was collected from a woman aged 65 to 85 with active or convalescent COVID-19. The CDR3 region has the DNA TGTGCCAGCAGCTTAATGCGGGGGGGCAGAGATACGCAGTATTTT. It is translated as CASSLMRGGRDTQYF. Full variable domain (missing parts from reference TRBV11-2 and TRBJ2-3): EAGVAQSPRYKIIEKRQSVAFWCNPISGHATLYWYQQILGQGPKLLIQFQNNGVVDDSQLPKDRFSAERLKGVDSTLKIQPAKLEDSAVYLCASSLMRGGRDTQYFGPGTRLTVL.